Reported below is one T cell receptor beta chain. Profiling relied on immunoSEQ multiplex PCR, and the TCRdb table lists in-frame clones only, not all of them. The sample carries around 1,500 clones, about four fifths recorded once. Sequencing was limited to surgery cases with top T cell transcript signatures in brain tissue. This specimen belongs to a study of brain T cells in children with intractable seizures. This CDR3 comprises 15 residues. Germline V gene sequence: CDR1 SGHRS, CDR2 YFSETQ. V was pared by 0 bases and J by 4 bases, with 13 bases between. This receptor was obtained from a boy aged 10-17 years with focal cortical dysplasia and intractable seizures. The sample was resected brain tissue, taken at surgery. J is TRBJ1-2 and V is TRBV5-1; D unclear. The CDR3 DNA reads TGCGCCAGCAGCTTGGGGCAGGAAACTTCCTATGGCTACACCTTC. Translated, it gives CASSLGQETSYGYTF.